The 10 T cell receptor beta chains presented below share a single source sample, sequenced in a study of vaccination and CD4 T cells after COVID-19. These receptors lack a known antigen. As to treatment: roughly 10-day PBMC culture with coronavirus spike peptide pools or control peptides (ViraFEST assay). Sequenced with the Oncomine TCR Beta short-read assay was DNA taken from cultured CD4+ T cells. TCRdb re-called the PCR reads with MiXCR, one entry per CDR3 protein. The table has 25,000 to 30,000 distinct CDR3 sequences, about 60% seen once; the top ten hold about a sixth. Material: CD4+ T cells from blood, cultured in vitro, obtained after SARS-CoV-2 vaccination. These TCRs come from a human donor who received a COVID-19 vaccine.

The J gene is TRBJ2-3, the V gene TRBV7-6; TRBD1 matches at 8 bases. The CDR3 runs to 14 residues. V was clipped by 5 bases and J by 3 bases; unmatched bases: 4. The germline V gene has CDR1 SGHVS and CDR2 FNYEAQ. The CDR3 region has the DNA TGTGCCAGCAGCGCCAGGGGGCGAACAGATACGCAGTATTTT. It translates to CASSARGRTDTQYF. The full variable domain, in which reference TRBV7-6 and TRBJ2-3 provide the parts outside the CDR3, is GAGVSQSPRYKVTKRGQDVALRCDPISGHVSLYWYRQALGQGPEFLTYFNYEAQQDKSGLPNDRFSAERPEGSISTLTIQRTEQRDSAMYRCASSARGRTDTQYFGPGTRLTVL.

DNA of the CDR3: TGTGCCAGCTTACAGGGCCGAATGCTAAACACTGAAGCTTTCTTT. This encodes CASLQGRMLNTEAFF. The V and J genes are TRBV7-8 and TRBJ1-1, with a possible D match to TRBD1 (6 bases). The CDR3 length is 15 residues. Germline V lookup: CDR1 SGHVS, CDR2 FQNEAQ. Trimming left V 8 bases short and J 2 bases short, with 18 bases between.

In this sample, this clonotype turned up a few times. The V call is TRBV6-1, the J call TRBJ1-1; TRBD1 agrees at 8 bases. This CDR3 has 15 residues. The germline CDR1 and CDR2 sequences are MNHNS and SASEGT. V dropped 4 bases and J dropped 1; count of bases not matched to a gene: 5. CDR3 coding DNA: TGTGCCAGCAGTGTCCAGACAGGGGAGAACACTGAAGCTTTCTTT. Encoded protein: CASSVQTGENTEAFF.

This clonotype was detected once. The chain carries TRBV27 and TRBJ2-5, with TRBD2 matching 14 bases. This CDR3 is 15 amino acids long. After removal of 6 bases from V and 4 bases from J, the junction contained 4 bases not matched to a gene. Germline loops: CDR1 MNHEY, CDR2 SMNVEV (reference sequence). The CDR3 coding sequence is TGTGCCAGCAGGAGACTAGCGGGGGGGCGAGAGACCCAGTACTTC. Translated: CASRRLAGGRETQYF.

The rearrangement links TRBV24-1 to TRBJ1-2; TRBD1 matches 8 bases. Germline V lookup: CDR1 KGHDR, CDR2 SFDVKD. The V and J ends lost 10 bases and 8 bases, in that order; junction bases with no gene match: 8. The CDR3 covers 12 residues. DNA for the CDR3: TGTGCCACTTCTCAGGGGGCGTCCGGCTACACCTTC. Protein: CATSQGASGYTF.

V usage is TRBV12-3 or TRBV12-4 and J usage is TRBJ2-2, with D uncertain. This CDR3 contains 14 residues. V was trimmed by 5 bases and J by 8 bases, leaving 15 bases between them. CDR3 region: CASSPDTSRGELFF. Here the CDR3 DNA reads TGTGCCAGCAGTCCCGACACCTCCAGAGGGGAGCTGTTTTTT.

This clonotype has only one observation. The CDR3 protein is CASSPLPRDGYYEQYF. The DNA of the CDR3 is TGTGCCAGCAGTCCTCTGCCTCGGGACGGCTACTACGAGCAGTACTTC. This chain links TRBV25-1 with TRBJ2-7, with D perhaps matching TRBD1 or TRBD2 (5 bases each). Germline V gene lookup returns CDR1 MGHDK and CDR2 SYGVNS. Trimming cost V 5 bases and J 3 bases, with 20 bases left between them. The CDR3 has 16 amino acids.

A few counts support this clonotype. DNA of the CDR3: TGCAGTGCTAGCGTTACTAGCGATGAGCAGTTCTTC. It encodes CSASVTSDEQFF. The chain is built from TRBV20-1 and TRBJ2-1; TRBD2 aligns across 7 bases. The V gene end was trimmed by 3 bases and the J gene end by 8 bases; junction bases not matched to a gene: 4. Germline V gene sequence: CDR1 DFQATT, CDR2 SNEGSKA (reference sequence). This CDR3 has 12 amino acids.

The rearrangement uses TRBV6-1 and TRBJ2-7; D is ambiguous. Germline-derived CDR1 and CDR2 are MNHNS and SASEGT. The CDR3 totals 13 residues. Deletions cut 7 bases from V and 2 bases from J, with 12 bases between. The CDR3 DNA sequence: TGTGCCAGCAAGCCGGGTTCCCCCTACGAGCAGTACTTC. Translated, it gives CASKPGSPYEQYF.

A remark on this clonotype: This may arise from a read error, as a much more abundant clone is one base away. The CDR3 end shows no conserved phenylalanine or tryptophan, and so a read error is likely. V and J are TRBV4-2 and TRBJ1-1, with TRBD1 as a possible D gene (5 bases). Per germline, CDR1 LGHNA and CDR2 YNFKEQ. The V end was cut by 0 bases, the J end by 4 bases, with 12 bases between. The CDR3 has 15 residues. The CDR3 bases are TGTGCCAGCAGCCAAGATTTGTTAAGGGGCACTGAAGCTTTCCTT. It translates to CASSQDLLRGTEAFL.